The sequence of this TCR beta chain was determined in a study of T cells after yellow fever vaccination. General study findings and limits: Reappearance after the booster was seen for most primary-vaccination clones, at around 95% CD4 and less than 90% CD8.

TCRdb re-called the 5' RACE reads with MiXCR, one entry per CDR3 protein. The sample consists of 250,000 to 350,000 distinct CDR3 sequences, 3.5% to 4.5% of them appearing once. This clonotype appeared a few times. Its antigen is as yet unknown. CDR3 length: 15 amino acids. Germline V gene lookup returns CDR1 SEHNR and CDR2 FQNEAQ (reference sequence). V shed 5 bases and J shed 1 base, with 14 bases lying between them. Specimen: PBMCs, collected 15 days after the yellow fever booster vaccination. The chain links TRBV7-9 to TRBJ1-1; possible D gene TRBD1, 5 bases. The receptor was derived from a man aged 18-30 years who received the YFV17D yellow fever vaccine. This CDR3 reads CASSTPRGKNTEAFF. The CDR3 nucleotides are TGTGCCAGCAGCACCCCACGGGGGAAGAACACTGAAGCTTTCTTT.